One sample yielded the 12 T cell receptor beta chains listed below, sequenced in a study of blood T cell repertoires in COVID-19. Produced via immunoSEQ multiplex PCR; TCRdb's table is partial and in-frame only. Found here are under 200,000 clones, over 70% of them singletons; the top ten hold around 3%. The sample consisted of peripheral blood. All receptors come from a man aged 65 to 79 with acute or convalescent COVID-19.

This sequence joins TRBV3-1 (or the pseudogene TRBV3-2) and TRBJ2-7, with a tentative D call TRBD1 (6 bases). The CDR3 spans 12 residues. Germline V gene sequence: CDR1 LGHDT, CDR2 YNNKEL (reference sequence). V dropped 3 bases and J dropped 6 bases, with 9 bases sitting between them. CDR3 sequence (DNA): TGTGCCAGCAGCCACCCAGGGGTCGAGCAGTACTTC. Protein sequence: CASSHPGVEQYF.

The chain carries TRBV18 and TRBJ2-1; 10 nucleotides agree with TRBD2. V was clipped by 3 bases and J by 9 bases; unmatched bases: 8. The CDR3 is made up of 15 amino acids. Germline assignment: CDR1 KGHSH and CDR2 LQKENI. Written as DNA, the CDR3 is TGTGCCAGCTCACCTAAAGCGGGAGGGATAACTGAGCAGTTCTTC. It specifies CASSPKAGGITEQFF.

As concerns this clone: This same CDR3 is encoded by further DNA sequences in the sample. The chain carries TRBV5-4 and TRBJ2-3; D is ambiguous. CDR1 and CDR2 (germline): SGHNT, YYREEE (reference sequence). Trimming took off 0 bases at V and 1 base at J, with 3 bases between the two ends. This CDR3 has 13 amino acids. This chain's CDR3 is CASSLAGTDTQYF. The CDR3 DNA is TGTGCCAGCAGCTTGGCGGGCACAGATACGCAGTATTTT. Full variable domain (remainder filled in from reference TRBV5-4 and TRBJ2-3): ETGVTQSPTHLIKTRGQQVTLRCSSQSGHNTVSWYQQALGQGPQFIFQYYREEENGRGNFPPRFSGLQFPNYSSELNVNALELDDSALYLCASSLAGTDTQYFGPGTRLTVL.

This clone showed up just once. The genes are TRBV5-1 and TRBJ1-2; D might be TRBD1 (5 bases). The V and J ends lost 0 bases and 6 bases respectively, with 9 bases between them. Germline values: CDR1 SGHRS, CDR2 YFSETQ. CDR3 length: 13 residues. CDR3 loop: CASSLDRQNGYTF. The CDR3 coding sequence is TGCGCCAGCAGCTTGGATCGACAGAATGGCTACACCTTC.

This chain joins TRBV6-2 or TRBV6-3 and TRBJ2-7, with TRBD2 matching 13 bases. The CDR3 is 14 amino acids. Germline V CDR1 and CDR2: MNHEY, SVGEGT. After removal of 5 bases from V and 3 bases from J, the junction contained 1 base not matched to a gene. CDR3 sequence (DNA): TGTGCCAGCAGTAGGACTAGCGGGAGCTACGAGCAGTACTTC. Its translation: CASSRTSGSYEQYF.

The V and J genes are TRBV19 and TRBJ1-6; TRBD1 aligns across 7 bases. The CDR3 is 15 residues long. Germline V gene data show CDR1 as LNHDA and CDR2 as SQIVND (reference sequence). Trimming took 3 bases from V and 7 from J; bases not matched to a gene: 6. CDR3 region: CASSIWGQLNSPLHF. DNA for the CDR3: TGTGCCAGTAGTATTTGGGGACAGCTAAATTCACCCCTCCACTTT. The full variable domain, rest sourced from reference TRBV19 and TRBJ1-6, is DGGITQSPKYLFRKEGQNVTLSCEQNLNHDAMYWYRQDPGQGLRLIYYSQIVNDFQKGDIAEGYSVSREKKESFPLTVTSAQKNPTAFYLCASSIWGQLNSPLHFGNGTRLTVT.

The genes are TRBV11-3 and TRBJ2-7; the D is unclear. CDR1 and CDR2 from the germline V gene are SGHNT and YENEEA. V lost 5 bases and J lost 2, with 13 bases in between. The CDR3 runs to 14 residues. The CDR3 nucleotides are TGTGCCAGCAGCCCTCGAGTGGGCACCTACGAGCAGTACTTC. It yields the protein CASSPRVGTYEQYF.

This chain connects TRBV16 to TRBJ2-7, with D perhaps matching TRBD2 (6 bases). CDR3 length: 12 amino acids. Germline V CDR1 and CDR2: KGHSY, FQNENV. Deletions cut 4 bases from V and 3 bases from J, with 7 bases between. CDR3 sequence: CASSLGSYEQYF. As DNA, the CDR3 is TGTGCCAGCAGCCTCGGGAGCTACGAGCAGTACTTC. Supplemented by reference TRBV16 and TRBJ2-7, the full variable domain reads GEEVAQTPKHLVRGEGQKAKLYCAPIKGHSYVFWYQQVLKNEFKFLISFQNENVFDETGMPKERFSAKCLPNSPCSLEIQATKLEDSAVYFCASSLGSYEQYFGPGTRLTVT.

CDR3 sequence: CASSSGQGSTDTQYF. DNA for the CDR3: TGTGCCAGCAGTTCCGGACAGGGGAGCACAGATACGCAGTATTTT. This sequence joins TRBV25-1 and TRBJ2-3; 9 bases agree with TRBD1. V trimming: 5 bases; J trimming: 0 bases; junction bases outside the gene matches: 3. From germline, CDR1 is MGHDK and CDR2 SYGVNS. This CDR3 has 15 residues.

The V gene is TRBV30, the J gene TRBJ1-1; perhaps TRBD1 as D (5 bases). CDR1 GTSNPN and CDR2 SVGIG come from the germline V gene (reference sequence). Trimming took 4 bases from V and 0 from J, leaving 12 bases between them. This CDR3 is 14 amino acids long. The CDR3 is CAWNGAGMNTEAFF. CDR3 nucleotides: TGTGCCTGGAATGGGGCAGGTATGAACACTGAAGCTTTCTTT.

V and J are TRBV12-3 or TRBV12-4 and TRBJ2-7, with D perhaps TRBD2 (5 bases). The CDR3 consists of 11 residues. V was trimmed by 6 bases and J by 5 bases, leaving 8 bases between them. CDR3 DNA sequence: TGTGCCAGCAGCAAGGGAGACGAGCAGTACTTC. It yields the protein CASSKGDEQYF.

J is TRBJ1-6 and V is TRBV5-1; 9 nucleotides match TRBD1. Germline CDR1 reads SGHRS; CDR2 reads YFSETQ. V lost 4 bases to trimming and J lost 7 bases; unmatched junction nucleotides: 6. The CDR3 length is 15 residues. CDR3 in amino acids: CASSPEGQGNSPLHF. The CDR3 DNA reads TGCGCCAGCAGCCCCGAAGGACAGGGGAATTCACCCCTCCACTTT.